The clone carrying this TCR beta chain was detected only once. The record originates from a study of blood T cell repertoires in COVID-19. This CDR3 region has 15 residues. V lost 0 bases and J 3 bases, leaving 11 bases between the germline ends. Germline V gene sequence: CDR1 SGHAT, CDR2 FQNNGV. Profiled with immunoSEQ multiplex PCR; TCRdb holds only in-frame clones, not every one. The sample contains some 150,000 clones, around 87% of which appear only once. The chain carries TRBV11-2 and TRBJ1-1; no firm D call. The clonotype comes from a woman aged 60-70 years with active or convalescent COVID-19. What was sequenced was peripheral blood. The CDR3 DNA is TGTGCCAGCAGCTTAGATCAGGCGGAGGACACTGAAGCTTTCTTT. It specifies CASSLDQAEDTEAFF.